A single TCR beta chain is shown here with its context. Antigen: not known. Germline values: CDR1 MNHNY, CDR2 SVGAGI (reference sequence). The CDR3 totals 15 residues. J was trimmed by 7 bases and V by 2 bases; bases with no gene match: 5. Some clones are missing from TCRdb's copy, which holds only in-frame ones; the method was immunoSEQ multiplex PCR. The sample consists of some 130,000 clones, 90% of them appearing once. The record originates from a study of OX40 agonist ivuxolimab in advanced cancers. In the study overall: Patients were dosed intravenously with ivuxolimab at 0.01 to 10 mg/kg every 2 weeks.

Broader study findings: Among T cells, CD8+ cells averaged more expanded clones than CD4+ cells.

The chain carries TRBV6-6 and TRBJ2-1; 10 positions agree with TRBD2. This TCR derives from an adult with an advanced solid tumor such as melanoma, head and neck, liver or kidney cancer. The source was CD4+ or CD8+ T cells sorted from blood, collected in a trial of the OX40 agonist ivuxolimab. The DNA for the CDR3 is TGTGCCAGCAGTTACGCGCTAGCGGGAGTAAATGAGCAGTTCTTC. It yields the protein CASSYALAGVNEQFF.